The clone carrying this T cell receptor beta chain has at least ten counts. The data derive from a study of T cells in Graves' hyperthyroidism and ophthalmopathy. Criteria for exclusion of patients were uncontrolled infection, other autoimmune disease, pregnancy or lactation. Amplification of TCR beta CDR3 regions was performed using RNA transcripts as template. First-round RT-PCR with HTBI primers amplified the TCR CDR3 region. TCRdb independently ran MiXCR on the multiplex PCR reads; one entry per CDR3 protein. The repertoire has roughly 560,000 distinct CDR3 sequences, roughly 15% of them found once; the top ten carry 3.5% to 4.5%. The CDR3 consists of 14 residues. The germline CDR1 and CDR2 sequences are PRHDT and FYEKMQ (reference sequence). V was cut by 5 bases and J by 5 bases, with 16 bases left in between.

Input material: blood. The receptor's source is a woman in her forties with Graves' ophthalmopathy. The gene calls are TRBV13 and TRBJ2-7; D gene unclear. The DNA of the CDR3 is TGTGCCAGCAGCCGTCAGGAAGGTACGAACGAGCAGTACTTC. Residues: CASSRQEGTNEQYF.